One and the same sample provided the 26 T cell receptor beta chains below, sequenced in a study of blood T cell repertoires in COVID-19. Libraries were prepared by immunoSEQ multiplex PCR; TCRdb keeps only in-frame clonotypes and omits some of them. Among a few hundred thousand clones listed, around 81% were seen once. Sequencing input: peripheral blood. The source of these receptors is a woman aged 45-59 years with active or convalescent COVID-19.

There are a few counts of this clone. V gene TRBV5-1 combines with J gene TRBJ1-1, with unresolved D. Trimming took 4 bases from V and 0 from J, leaving 10 bases between them. The CDR3 consists of 14 residues. Per germline, CDR1 SGHRS and CDR2 YFSETQ. The CDR3 nucleotides are TGCGCCAGCAGCGTTGAGGTCATGAACACTGAAGCTTTCTTT. This sequence encodes CASSVEVMNTEAFF.

The V gene is TRBV5-1, the J gene TRBJ2-1, with TRBD2 matching over 8 bases. CDR3 length: 18 amino acids. Trimming at V came to 0 bases and at J to 8 bases, leaving 16 bases not matched to a gene. Per the germline V gene, CDR1 is SGHRS and CDR2 is YFSETQ. DNA for the CDR3: TGCGCCAGCAGCTTGGTTAGGGCTAGCGGGCCTAGGGGGGATGAGCAGTTCTTC. Its translation is CASSLVRASGPRGDEQFF.

The rearrangement joins TRBV10-3 to TRBJ1-2, with TRBD1 identical over 7 bases. The germline V gene encodes CDR1 ENHRY and CDR2 SYGVKD. This CDR3 is built from 13 residues. V lost 4 bases to trimming and J lost 6 bases; unmatched junction nucleotides: 5. CDR3 bases: TGTGCCATCAGTGGAAACAGGGGCCATGGCTACACCTTC. This codes for CAISGNRGHGYTF.

V and J are TRBV4-1 and TRBJ1-2; TRBD1 matches 9 bases. The CDR3 spans 19 residues. Germline values: CDR1 MGHRA, CDR2 YSYEKL. V shed 6 bases and J 4 bases; nucleotides not matched to a gene: 21. CDR3 bases: TGCGCCAGCAGGAACACCTTCCGGGACAGGGACTTTATGGGCTATGGCTACACCTTC. Its protein product is CASRNTFRDRDFMGYGYTF.

This chain links TRBV15 with TRBJ2-1, with D possibly matching TRBD2 (7 bases). Germline CDR1 LNHNV, CDR2 YYDKDF (reference sequence). The CDR3 is made up of 16 amino acids. V shed 1 base and J shed 6 bases, with 16 bases lying between them. The DNA for the CDR3 is TGTGCCACCAGCAGAGGGGAGCGGGAAGGGGGCAATGAGCAGTTCTTC. It encodes CATSRGEREGGNEQFF.

The rearrangement uses TRBV5-1 and TRBJ1-2; TRBD1 matches at 8 bases. The V segment lost 0 bases and the J segment 0 bases; nucleotides outside the gene matches: 7. CDR1 and CDR2 from the germline V gene are SGHRS and YFSETQ. CDR3 length equals 17 residues. CDR3 DNA sequence: TGCGCCAGCAGCTTGGCAGGGGGCGCCGGGGCTAACTATGGCTACACCTTC. Its protein product is CASSLAGGAGANYGYTF. Variable domain in full (rest from reference TRBV5-1 and TRBJ1-2): KAGVTQTPRYLIKTRGQQVTLSCSPISGHRSVSWYQQTPGQGLQFLFEYFSETQRNKGNFPGRFSGRQFSNSRSEMNVSTLELGDSALYLCASSLAGGAGANYGYTFGSGTRLTVV.

The chain joins TRBV6-1 to TRBJ1-2, with unresolved D. Germline-derived CDR1 and CDR2 are MNHNS and SASEGT. The CDR3 is made up of 13 amino acids. V dropped 3 bases and J dropped 8 bases, with 13 bases sitting between them. The CDR3 DNA is TGTGCCAGCAGTGACAGCGGCCCCTGGGGCTACACCTTC. It codes for CASSDSGPWGYTF.

This clone was counted a few times. The chain carries TRBV12-3 or TRBV12-4 and TRBJ1-2; no reliable D call. The CDR3 is 13 residues long. Trimming took off 3 bases at V and 4 bases at J, with 9 bases between the two ends. The CDR3 loop reads CASSFSGSYGYTF. The CDR3 DNA sequence: TGTGCCAGCAGTTTTTCTGGGAGCTATGGCTACACCTTC.

The V call is TRBV11-3, the J call TRBJ2-1; 11 nucleotides match TRBD2. This CDR3 spans 18 amino acids. Germline lookup yields CDR1 SGHNT and CDR2 YENEEA. Losses at the gene ends were 4 bases for V and 6 bases for J; bases not matched to a gene: 14. CDR3 in amino acids: CASSSWATSGSGFNEQFF. The CDR3 DNA is TGTGCCAGCAGCTCCTGGGCTACTAGCGGGAGTGGGTTCAATGAGCAGTTCTTC.

This CDR3 is CASSPWVTSGTTYEQYF. CDR3 coding DNA: TGTGCCAGCTCACCCTGGGTGACTAGCGGGACAACCTACGAGCAGTACTTC. The chain employs TRBV18 and TRBJ2-7; 11 bases agree with TRBD2. From germline, CDR1 is KGHSH and CDR2 LQKENI. V lost 3 bases, J lost 2 bases, and 9 bases stayed unmatched. The CDR3 consists of 17 residues.

This chain joins TRBV28 and TRBJ1-5; 8 bases fit TRBD1. Germline V CDR1 and CDR2: MDHEN, SYDVKM. J was trimmed by 2 bases and V by 6 bases; bases with no gene match: 6. CDR3 length: 15 residues. The CDR3 bases are TGTGCCAGCAGAGACGGACAGGGAGGCAATCAGCCCCAGCATTTT. Protein sequence: CASRDGQGGNQPQHF. Full variable domain (remainder filled in from reference TRBV28 and TRBJ1-5): DVKVTQSSRYLVKRTGEKVFLECVQDMDHENMFWYRQDPGLGLRLIYFSYDVKMKEKGDIPEGYSVSREKKERFSLILESASTNQTSMYLCASRDGQGGNQPQHFGDGTRLSIL.

The chain uses TRBV28 and TRBJ2-1; 7 bases agree with TRBD1. The CDR3 spans 15 residues. The germline V gene encodes CDR1 MDHEN and CDR2 SYDVKM. The junction had 7 bases not matched to a gene; V was cut back by 4 bases and J by 4 bases. The CDR3 DNA reads as TGTGCCAGCAGTTACCCGGGACAGCCATACAATGAGCAGTTCTTC. It encodes CASSYPGQPYNEQFF.

The chain employs TRBV11-2 and TRBJ1-6; D remains unclear. CDR3 length equals 14 residues. Germline V gives CDR1 SGHAT, CDR2 FQNNGV. V was shortened by 5 bases and J by 7 bases, with 12 bases between the two germline ends. The CDR3 coding sequence is TGTGCCAGCAGCGACCGGGTAGTCAATTCACCCCTCCACTTT. Its translation: CASSDRVVNSPLHF.

The chain uses TRBV27 and TRBJ1-4, with D uncertain. V was clipped by 2 bases and J by 4 bases, with 5 bases between them. The CDR3 runs to 13 residues. Germline loops: CDR1 MNHEY, CDR2 SMNVEV (reference sequence). Here the CDR3 reads CASSLTYNEKLFF. In DNA, the CDR3 is TGTGCCAGCAGTTTAACCTATAATGAAAAACTGTTTTTT.

This rearrangement joins TRBV24-1 to TRBJ1-5; TRBD1 aligns across 7 bases. CDR1 is KGHDR and CDR2 is SFDVKD in the germline V gene. Germline trimming cut 7 bases from V and 3 bases from J; bases unmatched to any gene: 14. This CDR3 has 17 amino acids. The CDR3 spells CATRPHNRDSYNQPQHF. As DNA, the CDR3 is TGTGCCACCAGACCACATAACCGGGACAGCTACAATCAGCCCCAGCATTTT.

The CDR3 DNA reads TGCGCCAGCTCAACCGGAGAGCAAGGTGGCTACACCTTC. This codes for CASSTGEQGGYTF. The chain carries TRBV5-1 and TRBJ1-2; D is unresolved. Trimming took 7 bases from V and 7 from J, leaving 17 bases between them. The CDR3 runs 13 residues. Germline CDR1 is SGHRS and CDR2 is YFSETQ.

The rearrangement links TRBV28 to TRBJ1-5; 8 bases line up with TRBD1. The CDR3 is 15 residues long. Germline trimming cut 6 bases from V and 2 bases from J; bases unmatched to any gene: 6. The germline V gene encodes CDR1 MDHEN and CDR2 SYDVKM. The CDR3 region is CASRGAGQGNQPQHF. In nucleotides, the CDR3 is TGTGCCAGCAGGGGGGCGGGACAGGGCAATCAGCCCCAGCATTTT. Variable domain in full (rest from reference TRBV28 and TRBJ1-5): DVKVTQSSRYLVKRTGEKVFLECVQDMDHENMFWYRQDPGLGLRLIYFSYDVKMKEKGDIPEGYSVSREKKERFSLILESASTNQTSMYLCASRGAGQGNQPQHFGDGTRLSIL.

This chain uses TRBV18 with TRBJ2-7; 7 nucleotides align to TRBD1. Germline V gene sequence: CDR1 KGHSH, CDR2 LQKENI. The CDR3 is 13 residues long. Trimming removed 8 bases from V and 2 bases from J; junction bases left unmatched: 6. The chain's CDR3 is CASAGTVPYEQYF. The CDR3 DNA reads TGTGCCAGCGCCGGGACAGTCCCCTACGAGCAGTACTTC.

This chain's CDR3 is CASSPSGADGELFF. The CDR3 region has the DNA TGTGCCAGCTCACCCTCAGGGGCGGACGGGGAGCTGTTTTTT. V gene TRBV18 combines with J gene TRBJ2-2; D possibly corresponds to TRBD1 (6 bases). Deletions cut 3 bases from V and 7 bases from J, with 12 bases between. Germline CDR1 and CDR2: KGHSH and LQKENI. The CDR3 is 14 residues long. Full variable domain (missing parts from reference TRBV18 and TRBJ2-2): NAGVMQNPRHLVRRRGQEARLRCSPMKGHSHVYWYRQLPEEGLKFMVYLQKENIIDESGMPKERFSAEFPKEGPSILRIQQVVRGDSAAYFCASSPSGADGELFFGEGSRLTVL.

The count of this clone is one. The chain has TRBV6-5 and TRBJ1-2, with unresolved D. The germline gives CDR1 MNHEY, CDR2 SVGAGI. Trimming removed 5 bases at V and 0 bases at J, with 10 bases between. This CDR3 has 14 residues. The CDR3 region has the DNA TGTGCCAGCAGTCATGACGGAGCTAACTATGGCTACACCTTC. Protein product: CASSHDGANYGYTF.

The rearrangement links TRBV5-1 to TRBJ2-1, with 12 positions matching TRBD1. Trimming removed 3 bases from V and 9 bases from J; junction bases left unmatched: 7. Germline-derived CDR1 and CDR2 are SGHRS and YFSETQ. The CDR3 spans 15 residues. Here the CDR3 DNA reads TGCGCCAGCAGCTACGGGACAGGGGGCGCGGGTGAGCAGTTCTTC. Translation gives CASSYGTGGAGEQFF.

The J gene is TRBJ1-2, the V gene TRBV18, with D tentatively TRBD1 (6 bases). Germline values: CDR1 KGHSH, CDR2 LQKENI. The CDR3 contains 13 residues. V dropped 1 base and J dropped 6 bases, with 9 bases sitting between them. In nucleotides, the CDR3 is TGTGCCAGCTCACCACGGGCAGGGGATGGCTACACCTTC. It is translated as CASSPRAGDGYTF.

The V call is TRBV7-9, the J call TRBJ2-7; 8 positions match TRBD1. The germline V gene has CDR1 SEHNR and CDR2 FQNEAQ (reference sequence). V shed 1 base and J 5 bases; nucleotides not matched to a gene: 10. The CDR3 extends over 16 amino acids. The CDR3 loop is CASSLVVGTGGDEQYF. The CDR3 DNA reads TGTGCCAGCAGCTTAGTTGTCGGGACAGGAGGAGACGAGCAGTACTTC. Filled out from reference TRBV7-9 and TRBJ2-7, the complete variable domain reads DTGVSQNPRHKITKRGQNVTFRCDPISEHNRLYWYRQTLGQGPEFLTYFQNEAQLEKSRLLSDRFSAERPKGSFSTLEIQRTEQGDSAMYLCASSLVVGTGGDEQYFGPGTRLTVT.

Here the CDR3 reads CASSPLGRGSYEQYF. Written as DNA, the CDR3 is TGTGCCAGCTCACCACTAGGCAGGGGTTCCTACGAGCAGTACTTC. The V gene is TRBV18, the J gene TRBJ2-7; D may be TRBD1 (6 bases). Deletions cut 1 base from V and 1 base from J, with 11 bases between. Germline V gene sequence: CDR1 KGHSH, CDR2 LQKENI. The CDR3 runs to 15 residues.

V gene TRBV5-4 combines with J gene TRBJ2-7, with a weak D call TRBD1 (6 bases). This CDR3 is built from 13 residues. CDR1 SGHNT and CDR2 YYREEE come from the germline V gene (reference sequence). V was trimmed by 4 bases and J by 5 bases, leaving 13 bases between them. The CDR3 DNA reads TGTGCCAGCAGCCCAAAGGGGGTTGACGAGCAGTACTTC. Amino acid sequence: CASSPKGVDEQYF.

The chain is built from TRBV2 and TRBJ2-5; perhaps TRBD2 as D (6 bases). The CDR3 contains 15 residues. From germline, CDR1 is SNHLY and CDR2 FYNNEI. The ends were cut back, 7 bases at V and 5 bases at J, with 20 bases in the middle. The CDR3 nucleotides read TGTGCCAGCAAGGAGACCGGGGGACGAGGGGAGACCCAGTACTTC. Its protein product is CASKETGGRGETQYF.